This T cell receptor beta chain was captured in a study of regulatory T cells in long-lasting Graves disease. General observations from the study: In persistent patients, shared public clonotypes (2,741) outnumbered those in new patients (nearly 1,000).

As for this clonotype: Its specificity is unknown.

Construction of the TCR beta libraries employed iRepertoire HTBI primers in conjunction with Arm-PCR of CDR3 regions. TCRdb processed the multiplex PCR reads anew with MiXCR; each CDR3 protein has one entry. This table has 700,000 or so distinct CDR3 sequences, around 30% appearing once. Germline V lookup: CDR1 SGHRS, CDR2 YFSETQ. CDR3 length: 12 amino acids. Deletions cut 6 bases from V and 14 bases from J, with 15 bases between. Time point of the sample: persistent/refractory GD, antithyroid drugs over 5 years with positive TRAb. The TCR library was made from RNA that had been extracted from PBMCs in TRIzol.

The V gene is TRBV5-1, the J gene TRBJ1-6; D gene unclear. This clonotype originated in a female donor with Graves disease. The sample here was peripheral blood mononuclear cells (PBMCs), taken when the disease was refractory, from a patient treated with antithyroid drugs. The CDR3 DNA reads TGCGCCAGCACCGATCCTCCCGGGGCCCTCCACTTT. Residues: CASTDPPGALHF.